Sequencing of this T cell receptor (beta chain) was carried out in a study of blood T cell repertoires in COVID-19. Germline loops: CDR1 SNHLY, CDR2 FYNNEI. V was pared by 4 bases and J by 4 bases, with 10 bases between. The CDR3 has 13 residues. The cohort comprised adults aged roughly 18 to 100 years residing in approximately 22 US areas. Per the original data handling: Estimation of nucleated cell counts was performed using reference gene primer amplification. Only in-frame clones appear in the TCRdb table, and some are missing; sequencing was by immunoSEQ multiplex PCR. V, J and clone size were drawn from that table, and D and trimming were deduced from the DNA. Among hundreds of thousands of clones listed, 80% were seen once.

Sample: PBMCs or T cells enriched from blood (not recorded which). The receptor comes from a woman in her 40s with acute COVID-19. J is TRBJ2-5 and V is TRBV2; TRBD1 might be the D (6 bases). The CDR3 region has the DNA TGTGCCAGCAGTGTGCAGGGGATAGAGACCCAGTACTTC. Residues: CASSVQGIETQYF.